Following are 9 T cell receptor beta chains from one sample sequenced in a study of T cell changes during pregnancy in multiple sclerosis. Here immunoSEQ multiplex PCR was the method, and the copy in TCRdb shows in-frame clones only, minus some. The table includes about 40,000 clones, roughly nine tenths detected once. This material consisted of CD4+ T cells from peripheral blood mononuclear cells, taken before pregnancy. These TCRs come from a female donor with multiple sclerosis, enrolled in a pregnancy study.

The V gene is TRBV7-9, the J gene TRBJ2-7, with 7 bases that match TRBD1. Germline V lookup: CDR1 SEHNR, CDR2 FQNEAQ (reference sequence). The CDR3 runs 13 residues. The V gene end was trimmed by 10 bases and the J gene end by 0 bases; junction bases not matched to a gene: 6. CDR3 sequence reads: CATDRAFSYEQYF. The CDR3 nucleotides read TGTGCCACCGACAGGGCCTTCTCCTACGAGCAGTACTTC.

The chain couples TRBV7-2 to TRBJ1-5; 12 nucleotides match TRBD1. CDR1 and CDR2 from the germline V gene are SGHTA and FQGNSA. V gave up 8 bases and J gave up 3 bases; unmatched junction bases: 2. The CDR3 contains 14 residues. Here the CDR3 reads CASGTGGNNQPQHF. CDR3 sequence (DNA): TGTGCCAGCGGGACAGGGGGCAACAATCAGCCCCAGCATTTT. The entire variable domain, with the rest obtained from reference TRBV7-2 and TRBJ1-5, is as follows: GAGVSQSPSNKVTEKGKDVELRCDPISGHTALYWYRQSLGQGLEFLIYFQGNSAPDKSGLPSDRFSAERTGGSVSTLTIQRTQQEDSAVYLCASGTGGNNQPQHFGDGTRLSIL.

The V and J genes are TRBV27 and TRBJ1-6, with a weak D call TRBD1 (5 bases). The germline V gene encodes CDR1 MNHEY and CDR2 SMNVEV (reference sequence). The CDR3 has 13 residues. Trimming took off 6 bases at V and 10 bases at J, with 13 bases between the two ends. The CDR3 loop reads CASSRALPSPLHF. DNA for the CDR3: TGTGCCAGCAGCAGGGCCCTGCCATCACCCCTCCACTTT.

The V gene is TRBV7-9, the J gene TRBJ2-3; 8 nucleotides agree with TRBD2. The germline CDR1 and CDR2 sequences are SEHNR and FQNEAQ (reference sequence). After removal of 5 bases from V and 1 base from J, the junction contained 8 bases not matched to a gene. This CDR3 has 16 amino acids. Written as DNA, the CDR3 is TGTGCCAGCAGCCCGAGGGGTAGCGGGGGCACAGATACGCAGTATTTT. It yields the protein CASSPRGSGGTDTQYF.

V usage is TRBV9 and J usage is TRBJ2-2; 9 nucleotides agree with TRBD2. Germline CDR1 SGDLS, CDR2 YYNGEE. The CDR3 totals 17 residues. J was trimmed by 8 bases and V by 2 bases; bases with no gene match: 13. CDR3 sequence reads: CASSVGHGTSLRGELFF. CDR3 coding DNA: TGTGCCAGCAGCGTGGGCCACGGGACTAGCCTGAGGGGGGAGCTGTTTTTT.

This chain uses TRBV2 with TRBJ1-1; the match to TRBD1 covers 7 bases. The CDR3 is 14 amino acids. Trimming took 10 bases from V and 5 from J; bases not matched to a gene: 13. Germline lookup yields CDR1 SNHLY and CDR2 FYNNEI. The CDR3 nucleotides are TGTGCCACTTCCGGGACAGTAATAGGTACTGAAGCTTTCTTT. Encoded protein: CATSGTVIGTEAFF.

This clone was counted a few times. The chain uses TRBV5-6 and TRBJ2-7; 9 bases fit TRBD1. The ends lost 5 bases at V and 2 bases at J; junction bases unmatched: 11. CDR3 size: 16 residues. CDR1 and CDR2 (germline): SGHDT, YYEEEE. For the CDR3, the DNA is TGTGCCAGCAGACTTAGGTTCCGGACAGGGGCCTACGAGCAGTACTTC. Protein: CASRLRFRTGAYEQYF.

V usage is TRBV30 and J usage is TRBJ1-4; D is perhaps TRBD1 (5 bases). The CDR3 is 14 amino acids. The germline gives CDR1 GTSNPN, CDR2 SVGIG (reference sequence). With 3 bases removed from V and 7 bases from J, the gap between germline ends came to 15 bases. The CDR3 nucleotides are TGTGCCTGGAGGTCCTTGGGGCAGAGTGAAAAACTGTTTTTT. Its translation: CAWRSLGQSEKLFF.

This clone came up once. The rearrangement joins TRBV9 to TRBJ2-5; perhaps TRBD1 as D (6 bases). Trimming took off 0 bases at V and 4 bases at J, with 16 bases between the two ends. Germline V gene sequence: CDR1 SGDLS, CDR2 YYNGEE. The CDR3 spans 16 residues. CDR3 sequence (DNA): TGTGCCAGCAGCGTAGGATTACAGGGCAGGCGAGAGACCCAGTACTTC. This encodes CASSVGLQGRRETQYF.